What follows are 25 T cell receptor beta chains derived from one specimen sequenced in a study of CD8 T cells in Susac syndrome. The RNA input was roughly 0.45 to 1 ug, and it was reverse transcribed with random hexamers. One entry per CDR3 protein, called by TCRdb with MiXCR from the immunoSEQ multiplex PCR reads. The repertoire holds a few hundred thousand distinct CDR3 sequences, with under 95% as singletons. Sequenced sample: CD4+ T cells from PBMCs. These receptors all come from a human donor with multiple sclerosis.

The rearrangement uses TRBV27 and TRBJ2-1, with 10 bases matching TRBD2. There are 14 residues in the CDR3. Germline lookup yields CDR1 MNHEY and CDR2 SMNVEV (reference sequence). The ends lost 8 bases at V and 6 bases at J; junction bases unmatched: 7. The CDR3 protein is CASGRLAGFNEQFF. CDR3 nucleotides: TGTGCCAGCGGACGACTAGCGGGTTTCAATGAGCAGTTCTTC.

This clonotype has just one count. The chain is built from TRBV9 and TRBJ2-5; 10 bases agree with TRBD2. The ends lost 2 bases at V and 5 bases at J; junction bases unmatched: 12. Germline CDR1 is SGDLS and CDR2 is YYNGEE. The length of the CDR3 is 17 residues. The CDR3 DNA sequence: TGTGCCAGCAGCGTCGGGCTAGCGGGAGCGCGTGGTGAGACCCAGTACTTC. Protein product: CASSVGLAGARGETQYF.

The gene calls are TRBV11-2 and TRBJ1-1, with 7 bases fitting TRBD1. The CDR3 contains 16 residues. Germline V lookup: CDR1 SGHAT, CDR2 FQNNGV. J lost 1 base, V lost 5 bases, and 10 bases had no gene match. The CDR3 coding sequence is TGTGCCAGCAGCCGTAAGTTTTGGACAGGGAACACTGAAGCTTTCTTT. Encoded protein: CASSRKFWTGNTEAFF.

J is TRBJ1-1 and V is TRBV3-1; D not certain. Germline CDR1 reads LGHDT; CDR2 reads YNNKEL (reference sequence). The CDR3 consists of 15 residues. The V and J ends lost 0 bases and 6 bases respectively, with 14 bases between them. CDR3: CASSQDPHRLAEAFF. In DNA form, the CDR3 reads TGTGCCAGCAGCCAAGATCCCCATCGGCTGGCTGAAGCTTTCTTT.

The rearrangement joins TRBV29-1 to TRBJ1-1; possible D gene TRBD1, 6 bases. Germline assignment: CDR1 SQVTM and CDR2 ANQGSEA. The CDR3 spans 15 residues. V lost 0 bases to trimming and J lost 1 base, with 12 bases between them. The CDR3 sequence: CSVEDQGRGNTEAFF. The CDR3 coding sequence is TGCAGCGTTGAAGATCAAGGCAGGGGGAACACTGAAGCTTTCTTT.

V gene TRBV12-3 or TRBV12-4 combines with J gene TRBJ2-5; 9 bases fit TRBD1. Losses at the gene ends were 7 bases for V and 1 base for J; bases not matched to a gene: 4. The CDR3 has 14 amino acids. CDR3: CASTSTGGQETQYF. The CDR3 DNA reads TGTGCCAGCACCTCGACAGGGGGCCAAGAGACCCAGTACTTC.

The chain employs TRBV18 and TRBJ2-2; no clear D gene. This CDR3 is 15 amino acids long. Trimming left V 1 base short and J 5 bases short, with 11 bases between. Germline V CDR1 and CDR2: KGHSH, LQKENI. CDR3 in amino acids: CASSPQGLPTGELFF. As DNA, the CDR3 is TGTGCCAGCTCACCACAAGGCTTGCCTACCGGGGAGCTGTTTTTT.

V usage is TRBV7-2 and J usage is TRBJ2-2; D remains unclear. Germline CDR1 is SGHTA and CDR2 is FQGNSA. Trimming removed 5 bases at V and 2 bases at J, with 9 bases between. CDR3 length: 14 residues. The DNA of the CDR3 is TGTGCCAGCAGCAAACCGACAAACACCGGGGAGCTGTTTTTT. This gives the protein CASSKPTNTGELFF.

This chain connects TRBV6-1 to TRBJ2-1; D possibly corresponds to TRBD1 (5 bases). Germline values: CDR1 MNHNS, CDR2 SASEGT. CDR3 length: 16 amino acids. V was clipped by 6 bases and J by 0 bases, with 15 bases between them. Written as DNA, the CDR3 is TGTGCCAGCAGCGTTATTACAGGCAGCTCCTACAATGAGCAGTTCTTC. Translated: CASSVITGSSYNEQFF.

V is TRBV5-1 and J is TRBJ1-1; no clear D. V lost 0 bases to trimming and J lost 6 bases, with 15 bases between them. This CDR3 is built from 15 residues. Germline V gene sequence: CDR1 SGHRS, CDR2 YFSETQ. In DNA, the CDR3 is TGCGCCAGCAGCTTGGTCTCCTCTACTGACTCTGAAGCTTTCTTT. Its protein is CASSLVSSTDSEAFF.

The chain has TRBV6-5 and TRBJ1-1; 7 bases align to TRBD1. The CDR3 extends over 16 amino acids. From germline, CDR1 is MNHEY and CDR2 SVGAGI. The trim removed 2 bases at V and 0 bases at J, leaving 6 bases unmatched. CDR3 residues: CASSYLWDSMNTEAFF. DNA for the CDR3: TGTGCCAGCAGTTACCTTTGGGACAGCATGAACACTGAAGCTTTCTTT.

In DNA form, the CDR3 reads TGTGCCAGCAGCTTACTGCGGGGGGGCCGGGAGACCCAGTACTTC. Protein: CASSLLRGGRETQYF. The chain is built from TRBV5-6 and TRBJ2-5, with 9 positions matching TRBD2. The CDR3 has 15 residues. With V trimmed by 2 bases and J by 5 bases, 7 bases remained unmatched. Germline loops: CDR1 SGHDT, CDR2 YYEEEE.

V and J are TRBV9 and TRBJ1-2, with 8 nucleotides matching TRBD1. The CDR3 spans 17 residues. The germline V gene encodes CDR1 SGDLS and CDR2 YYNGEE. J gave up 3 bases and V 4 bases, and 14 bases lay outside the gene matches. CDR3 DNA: TGTGCCAGCAGCCCTCCCCCAAGGACAGGGTACGACTATGGCTACACCTTC. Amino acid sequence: CASSPPPRTGYDYGYTF.

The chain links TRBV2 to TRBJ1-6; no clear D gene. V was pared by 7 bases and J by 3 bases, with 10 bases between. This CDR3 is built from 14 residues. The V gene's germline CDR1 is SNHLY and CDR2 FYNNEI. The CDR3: CASKVELYNSPLHF. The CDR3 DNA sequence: TGTGCCAGCAAGGTGGAGCTCTATAATTCACCCCTCCACTTT.

CDR3 sequence (DNA): TGTGCCAGCAGCCAAGCAAGTGAAGCTTTCTTT. Its translation: CASSQASEAFF. This chain links TRBV3-1 with TRBJ1-1; D remains ambiguous. CDR1 and CDR2 from the germline V gene are LGHDT and YNNKEL (reference sequence). CDR3 length: 11 amino acids. V was trimmed by 1 base and J by 7 bases, leaving 4 bases between them. Filled out from reference TRBV3-1 and TRBJ1-1, the complete variable domain reads DTAVSQTPKYLVTQMGNDKSIKCEQNLGHDTMYWYKQDSKKFLKIMFSYNNKELIINETVPNRFSPKSPDKAHLNLHINSLELGDSAVYFCASSQASEAFFGQGTRLTVV.

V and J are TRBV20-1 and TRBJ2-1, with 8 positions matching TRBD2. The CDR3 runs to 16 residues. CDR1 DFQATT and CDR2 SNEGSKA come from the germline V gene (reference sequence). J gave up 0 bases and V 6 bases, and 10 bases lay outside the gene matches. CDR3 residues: CSANAPSGSSYNEQFF. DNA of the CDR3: TGCAGTGCAAACGCCCCCAGCGGGAGCTCCTACAATGAGCAGTTCTTC.

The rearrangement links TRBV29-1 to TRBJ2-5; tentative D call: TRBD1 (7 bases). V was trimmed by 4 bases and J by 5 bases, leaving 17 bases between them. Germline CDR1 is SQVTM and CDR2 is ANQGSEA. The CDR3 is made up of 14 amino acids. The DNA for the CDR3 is TGCAGCGTTGGATGGAGGGGGCCGGGGGAGACCCAGTACTTC. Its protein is CSVGWRGPGETQYF. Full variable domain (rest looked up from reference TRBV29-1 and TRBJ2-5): SAVISQKPSRDICQRGTSLTIQCQVDSQVTMMFWYRQQPGQSLTLIATANQGSEATYESGFVIDKFPISRPNLTFSTLTVSNMSPEDSSIYLCSVGWRGPGETQYFGPGTRLLVL.

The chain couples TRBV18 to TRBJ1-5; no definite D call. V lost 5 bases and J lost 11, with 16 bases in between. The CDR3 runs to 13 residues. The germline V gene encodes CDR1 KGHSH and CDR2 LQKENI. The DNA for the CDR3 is TGTGCCAGCTCATCTGGTATCGGTGAGACCCAGCATTTT. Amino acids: CASSSGIGETQHF. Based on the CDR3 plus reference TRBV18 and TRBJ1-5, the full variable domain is NAGVMQNPRHLVRRRGQEARLRCSPMKGHSHVYWYRQLPEEGLKFMVYLQKENIIDESGMPKERFSAEFPKEGPSILRIQQVVRGDSAAYFCASSSGIGETQHFGDGTRLSIL.

CDR3 bases: TGCAGTGCTGAGTCAGGGATACGCGACTATGGCTACACCTTC. Encoded protein: CSAESGIRDYGYTF. The genes are TRBV20-1 and TRBJ1-2; tentatively, D is TRBD1 (5 bases). V was shortened by 5 bases and J by 3 bases, with 16 bases between the two germline ends. The germline V gene encodes CDR1 DFQATT and CDR2 SNEGSKA (reference sequence). The CDR3 is 14 residues long.

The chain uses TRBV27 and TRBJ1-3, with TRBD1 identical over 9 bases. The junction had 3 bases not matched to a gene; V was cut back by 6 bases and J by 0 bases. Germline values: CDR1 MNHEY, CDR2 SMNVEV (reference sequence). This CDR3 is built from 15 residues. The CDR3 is CASRGQGRSGNTIYF. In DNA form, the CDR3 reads TGTGCCAGCAGGGGACAGGGACGCTCTGGAAACACCATATATTTT.

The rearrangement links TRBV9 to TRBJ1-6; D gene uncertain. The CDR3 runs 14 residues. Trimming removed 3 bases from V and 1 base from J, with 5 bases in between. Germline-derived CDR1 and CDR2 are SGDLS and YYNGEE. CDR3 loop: CASSEGSYNSPLHF. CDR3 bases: TGTGCCAGCAGCGAAGGGTCCTATAATTCACCCCTCCACTTT. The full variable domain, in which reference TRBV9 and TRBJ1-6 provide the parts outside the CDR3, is DSGVTQTPKHLITATGQRVTLRCSPRSGDLSVYWYQQSLDQGLQFLIQYYNGEERAKGNILERFSAQQFPDLHSELNLSSLELGDSALYFCASSEGSYNSPLHFGNGTRLTVT.

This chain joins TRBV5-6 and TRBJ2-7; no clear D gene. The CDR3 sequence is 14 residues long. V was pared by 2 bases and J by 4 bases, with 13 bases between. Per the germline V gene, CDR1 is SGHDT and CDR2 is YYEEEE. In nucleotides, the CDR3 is TGTGCCAGCAGCTTCAGGTCTGACGCTTACGAGCAGTACTTC. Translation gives CASSFRSDAYEQYF.

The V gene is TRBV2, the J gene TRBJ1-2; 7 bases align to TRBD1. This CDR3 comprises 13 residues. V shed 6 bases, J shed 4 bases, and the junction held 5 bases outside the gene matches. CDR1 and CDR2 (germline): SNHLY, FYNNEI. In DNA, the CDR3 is TGTGCCAGCAGGACACAGGGGAGCTATGGCTACACCTTC. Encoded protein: CASRTQGSYGYTF.

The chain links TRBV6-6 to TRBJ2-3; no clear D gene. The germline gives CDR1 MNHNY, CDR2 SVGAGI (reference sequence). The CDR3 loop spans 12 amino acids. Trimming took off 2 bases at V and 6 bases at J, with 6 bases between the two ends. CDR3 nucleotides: TGTGCCAGCAGTTACAAGTGGGATACGCAGTATTTT. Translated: CASSYKWDTQYF.

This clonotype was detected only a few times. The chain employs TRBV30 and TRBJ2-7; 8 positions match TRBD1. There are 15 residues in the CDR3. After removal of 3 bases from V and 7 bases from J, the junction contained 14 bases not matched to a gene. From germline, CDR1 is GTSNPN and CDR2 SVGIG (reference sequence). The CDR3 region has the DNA TGTGCCTGGAGGAGGTTTTGGGACAGGTCGCGAGAGCAGTACTTC. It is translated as CAWRRFWDRSREQYF.